This TCR beta chain derives from a study of blood T cell repertoires in COVID-19. The CDR3 sequence is 16 residues long. Trimming pared 1 base from V and 4 bases from J, leaving 16 bases between. CDR1 and CDR2 (germline): SGHRS, YFSETQ. Produced via immunoSEQ multiplex PCR; TCRdb's table is partial and in-frame only. The sample shows about 140,000 clones, 75% to 90% of them seen only once. Specimen: peripheral blood. The source of this sequence is a woman aged 80 or older with acute or convalescent COVID-19. The chain carries TRBV5-1 and TRBJ2-3; maybe TRBD2 (6 bases). The CDR3 nucleotides are TGCGCCAGCAGCTTGAGGAGGGGAAGGGGCGCAGATACGCAGTATTTT. Translating it yields CASSLRRGRGADTQYF.